Each of the 25 T cell receptor beta chains below was sequenced from the same sample in a study of shared clonotypes between healthy human individuals. The data were produced by immunoSEQ multiplex PCR, yet TCRdb's version contains in-frame clones alone and is incomplete. Among 740,000 or so clones, about three quarters were seen once, and the ten largest hold 1.5% to 2%. Sequencing input: memory CD4+ T cells sorted from blood. The subset here: CD45RA-negative fraction. The receptors were gathered from a woman younger than 45 in good health.

The chain is built from TRBV10-2 and TRBJ1-4, with 7 bases identical to TRBD1. Unmatched junction bases numbered 8, after V lost 6 bases and J lost 4 bases. The germline V gene encodes CDR1 WSHSY and CDR2 SAAADI. The CDR3 loop spans 15 amino acids. Here the CDR3 DNA reads TGCGCCAGCAGAGAAGGACAGGTTCTTAATGAAAAACTGTTTTTT. It translates to CASREGQVLNEKLFF.

The chain combines TRBV5-1 with TRBJ2-1; 7 nucleotides align to TRBD2. Trimming cost V 0 bases and J 4 bases; bases outside gene matches: 4. Germline-derived CDR1 and CDR2 are SGHRS and YFSETQ. This CDR3 spans 15 amino acids. CDR3 DNA: TGCGCCAGCAGCTTGGTGGCGGGAGAGTACAATGAGCAGTTCTTC. Protein: CASSLVAGEYNEQFF.

As regards this clone: This same CDR3 is encoded by further DNA sequences in the sample. J is TRBJ2-4 and V is TRBV5-4; weak D call: TRBD1 (5 bases). CDR1 and CDR2 (germline): SGHNT, YYREEE (reference sequence). CDR3 length: 14 amino acids. Trimming took 0 bases from V and 2 from J, leaving 6 bases between them. The CDR3, as DNA: TGTGCCAGCAGCTTGGCAGGGTCCAAAAACATTCAGTACTTC. This gives the protein CASSLAGSKNIQYF.

The chain has TRBV5-6 and TRBJ2-7, with D possibly being TRBD2 (6 bases). The CDR3 covers 13 residues. In germline, CDR1 is SGHDT, CDR2 YYEEEE. Trimming took off 4 bases at V and 4 bases at J, with 12 bases between the two ends. The CDR3 region is CASSPEGSYEQYF. The CDR3 bases are TGTGCCAGCAGCCCGGAGGGATCATACGAGCAGTACTTC.

This clone was found a few times. The chain recombines TRBV13 with TRBJ2-4; 7 bases are a match to TRBD2. V shed 0 bases and J 8 bases; nucleotides not matched to a gene: 13. The CDR3 covers 17 residues. Germline V gene data show CDR1 as PRHDT and CDR2 as FYEKMQ (reference sequence). In DNA, the CDR3 is TGTGCCAGCAGCTTAGGCCTCTCGTTTAGCGGGTCAGACATTCAGTACTTC. Protein: CASSLGLSFSGSDIQYF.

This chain connects TRBV28 to TRBJ1-2, with TRBD1 as a possible D gene (5 bases). The V gene lost 5 bases and the J gene lost 4 bases, with 11 bases spanning the gap. Germline V gene sequence: CDR1 MDHEN, CDR2 SYDVKM. CDR3 length equals 13 residues. The CDR3 region has the DNA TGTGCCAGCAGTCGCGGGACTTTCTATGGCTACACCTTC. It translates to CASSRGTFYGYTF.

This chain connects TRBV29-1 to TRBJ2-7; maybe TRBD1 (7 bases). Germline lookup yields CDR1 SQVTM and CDR2 ANQGSEA. This CDR3 has 15 amino acids. V lost 0 bases to trimming and J lost 3 bases, with 15 bases between them. The CDR3 DNA follows: TGCAGCGTTGAAGATCCGAGACAGGGAGGCTACGAGCAGTACTTC. Translation gives CSVEDPRQGGYEQYF.

This chain links TRBV11-2 with TRBJ1-2; no firm D call. The CDR3 totals 11 residues. The germline V gene has CDR1 SGHAT and CDR2 FQNNGV. V was shortened by 5 bases and J by 8 bases, with 9 bases between the two germline ends. CDR3 residues: CASSLLVGYTF. CDR3 DNA sequence: TGTGCCAGCAGCCTCTTGGTCGGCTACACCTTC.

V and J are TRBV11-2 and TRBJ2-2, with D maybe TRBD2 (6 bases). The CDR3 extends over 17 amino acids. V gave up 5 bases and J gave up 8 bases, with 24 bases separating them. Germline CDR1 and CDR2: SGHAT and FQNNGV. CDR3 loop: CASSPWSGGPPPGELFF. Here the CDR3 DNA reads TGTGCCAGCAGCCCATGGTCCGGGGGACCGCCCCCGGGGGAGCTGTTTTTT.

V and J are TRBV18 and TRBJ1-4; D might be TRBD1 (5 bases). Trimming left V 3 bases short and J 11 bases short, with 13 bases between. This CDR3 spans 13 amino acids. Germline V gene lookup returns CDR1 KGHSH and CDR2 LQKENI. The CDR3 nucleotides read TGTGCCAGCTCACCCGGGGCCCCTGAGAAACTGTTTTTT. Its protein is CASSPGAPEKLFF.

V and J are TRBV2 and TRBJ2-2; perhaps TRBD2 as D (6 bases). In germline, CDR1 is SNHLY, CDR2 FYNNEI. This CDR3 has 14 amino acids. With 8 bases removed from V and 8 bases from J, the gap between germline ends came to 18 bases. The CDR3 loop reads CASRLNRGLGELFF. CDR3 bases: TGTGCCAGCCGCCTCAACCGGGGACTTGGGGAGCTGTTTTTT.

This clone showed up just a few times. The J gene is TRBJ1-1, the V gene TRBV28; D is perhaps TRBD1 (5 bases). The CDR3 spans 16 residues. The ends were cut back, 2 bases at V and 0 bases at J, with 13 bases in the middle. Germline loops: CDR1 MDHEN, CDR2 SYDVKM. DNA of the CDR3: TGTGCCAGCAGTTTACCCAGGGAGAGCATGAACACTGAAGCTTTCTTT. It specifies CASSLPRESMNTEAFF.

The J gene is TRBJ1-1, the V gene TRBV29-1; the D is unclear. This CDR3 has 8 residues. The V gene's germline CDR1 is SQVTM and CDR2 ANQGSEA. The ends were cut back, 7 bases at V and 10 bases at J, with 7 bases in the middle. The CDR3: CSGEGAFF. CDR3 in DNA: TGCAGCGGGGAGGGAGCTTTCTTT. The variable domain in full, with the rest retrieved from reference TRBV29-1 and TRBJ1-1, is SAVISQKPSRDICQRGTSLTIQCQVDSQVTMMFWYRQQPGQSLTLIATANQGSEATYESGFVIDKFPISRPNLTFSTLTVSNMSPEDSSIYLCSGEGAFFGQGTRLTVV.

The chain combines TRBV28 with TRBJ1-2; a weak D match, TRBD1 (5 bases). Per germline, CDR1 MDHEN and CDR2 SYDVKM. The CDR3 runs to 15 residues. The ends were cut back, 1 base at V and 4 bases at J, with 13 bases in the middle. The CDR3 DNA is TGTGCCAGCAGTTTATATCCCGGGACGGCCTATGGCTACACCTTC. This encodes CASSLYPGTAYGYTF.

This clone occurred many times. Other DNA sequences in the sample encode the same CDR3. The chain employs TRBV7-3 and TRBJ1-1; D ambiguous. The CDR3 sequence is 13 residues long. V dropped 5 bases and J dropped 3 bases, with 10 bases sitting between them. Per the germline V gene, CDR1 is SGHTA and CDR2 is FQGTGA. CDR3 in amino acids: CASSAQRDTEAFF. Here the CDR3 DNA reads TGTGCCAGCAGCGCTCAAAGGGACACTGAAGCTTTCTTT.

The chain couples TRBV28 to TRBJ2-7; 11 bases agree with TRBD1. With V trimmed by 6 bases and J by 7 bases, 14 bases remained unmatched. Germline V lookup: CDR1 MDHEN, CDR2 SYDVKM. This CDR3 contains 16 residues. The DNA for the CDR3 is TGTGCCAGCAGCTACAGGACAGGGGGCGTTTCACGAGAGCAGTACTTC. Protein: CASSYRTGGVSREQYF.

The chain is built from TRBV4-1 and TRBJ1-3; the D is unclear. V was shortened by 0 bases and J by 7 bases, with 7 bases between the two germline ends. Per germline, CDR1 MGHRA and CDR2 YSYEKL. This CDR3 spans 13 amino acids. The CDR3: CASSQEVFNTIYF. CDR3 coding DNA: TGCGCCAGCAGCCAAGAAGTGTTCAACACCATATATTTT.

Concerning this clone itself: Additional DNA sequences in this sample encode the identical CDR3. J is TRBJ2-7 and V is TRBV7-8, with D unclear. The CDR3 covers 13 residues. CDR1 SGHVS and CDR2 FQNEAQ come from the germline V gene. Trimming left V 0 bases short and J 3 bases short, with 6 bases between. In DNA form, the CDR3 reads TGTGCCAGCAGCTTAGCTGGTGGCTACGAGCAGTACTTC. Protein product: CASSLAGGYEQYF.

This clone was detected a few times. This rearrangement joins TRBV7-9 to TRBJ1-2, with 7 nucleotides matching TRBD1. V shed 4 bases and J 4 bases; nucleotides not matched to a gene: 12. The CDR3 is made up of 16 amino acids. The V gene's germline CDR1 is SEHNR and CDR2 FQNEAQ (reference sequence). CDR3 sequence reads: CASSSRQGPLLYGYTF. CDR3 coding DNA: TGTGCCAGCAGCTCGCGACAGGGACCCCTCCTCTATGGCTACACCTTC.

This chain links TRBV7-3 with TRBJ1-6; tentative D call: TRBD1 (5 bases). CDR1 and CDR2 (germline): SGHTA, FQGTGA. The CDR3 consists of 16 residues. The V end was cut by 1 base, the J end by 9 bases, with 16 bases between. CDR3 in amino acids: CASSLIGRGQGSPLHF. CDR3 DNA: TGTGCCAGCAGCTTAATTGGTCGTGGTCAGGGTTCACCCCTCCACTTT.

The genes are TRBV19 and TRBJ2-1, with D unresolved. Trimming stripped 2 bases from V and 7 bases from J, with 6 bases between. This CDR3 contains 12 residues. CDR1 is LNHDA, CDR2 SQIVND, per germline (reference sequence). This chain's CDR3 is CASSIMANEQFF. DNA of the CDR3: TGTGCCAGTAGTATAATGGCGAATGAGCAGTTCTTC.

The chain links TRBV5-1 to TRBJ2-7, with 7 bases lining up with TRBD2. CDR3 size: 16 residues. V shed 2 bases and J 1 base; nucleotides not matched to a gene: 9. Germline V gene sequence: CDR1 SGHRS, CDR2 YFSETQ. This chain's CDR3 is CASSLRAGVSSYEQYF. In nucleotides, the CDR3 is TGCGCCAGCAGCTTACGGGCGGGAGTCTCGTCCTACGAGCAGTACTTC.

Here the CDR3 reads CASSEVPSGSPEQYF. DNA of the CDR3: TGTGCCAGCAGTGAAGTTCCTAGCGGGAGTCCCGAGCAGTACTTC. This chain connects TRBV2 to TRBJ2-7; 10 nucleotides align to TRBD2. The CDR3 totals 15 residues. Per germline, CDR1 SNHLY and CDR2 FYNNEI. Germline trimming cut 1 base from V and 6 bases from J; bases unmatched to any gene: 6.

On this clone: Other DNA sequences in the sample encode the same CDR3. The chain combines TRBV6-1 with TRBJ2-3; D may correspond to TRBD1 or TRBD2 (5 bases each). CDR1 and CDR2 (germline): MNHNS, SASEGT. The CDR3 spans 15 residues. V was trimmed by 1 base and J by 3 bases, leaving 11 bases between them. The CDR3 loop is CASSEDRGGTDTQYF. The CDR3, as DNA: TGTGCCAGCAGTGAAGATCGTGGGGGAACAGATACGCAGTATTTT.

The CDR3 DNA is TGTGCCAGCCTCACGGGCGGGGCCAACGTCCTGACTTTC. This gives the protein CASLTGGANVLTF. V and J are TRBV19 and TRBJ2-6; the D is unclear. Trimming pared 9 bases from V and 4 bases from J, leaving 10 bases between. The germline V gene encodes CDR1 LNHDA and CDR2 SQIVND (reference sequence). The CDR3 runs 13 residues.